A single sample gave rise to the 28 T cell receptor beta chains below, sequenced in a study of control samples from healthy donors and cancer patients. Generated by immunoSEQ multiplex PCR, the TCRdb table keeps only in-frame clones and is missing some. The sample records fewer than 30,000 clones, more than 75% being singletons. Sequencing was carried out using PBMCs. These receptors were collected from a woman in her 40s with lung cancer.

The J gene is TRBJ2-2, the V gene TRBV19; 9 bases match TRBD1. CDR3 length: 14 residues. With V trimmed by 7 bases and J by 7 bases, 7 bases remained unmatched. Germline CDR1 LNHDA, CDR2 SQIVND (reference sequence). The CDR3 nucleotides are TGTGCCAGTACAGGACAGGGGTGGGGCGGGGAGCTGTTTTTT. Its translation: CASTGQGWGGELFF.

The CDR3 protein is CASTKPGIYGYTF. The CDR3 coding sequence is TGTGCCAGCACCAAACCGGGGATCTATGGCTACACCTTC. The rearrangement joins TRBV5-5 to TRBJ1-2; D is ambiguous. Trimming cost V 6 bases and J 4 bases, with 13 bases left between them. The CDR3 extends over 13 amino acids. The germline gives CDR1 SGHKS, CDR2 YYEKEE (reference sequence).

V gene TRBV9 combines with J gene TRBJ2-1, with D possibly matching TRBD2 (6 bases). V gave up 0 bases and J gave up 1 base, with 17 bases separating them. This CDR3 has 18 residues. Looked up from germline, CDR1 is SGDLS and CDR2 is YYNGEE. The DNA of the CDR3 is TGTGCCAGCAGCGTAGAGGGAGATCCGGGGGAGTCCTACAATGAGCAGTTCTTC. Translation: CASSVEGDPGESYNEQFF.

V is TRBV18 and J is TRBJ1-2; no clear D. Germline V gene data show CDR1 as KGHSH and CDR2 as LQKENI. This CDR3 comprises 15 residues. V lost 3 bases and J lost 6, with 17 bases in between. As DNA, the CDR3 is TGTGCCAGCTCACCTGGACGCGACGCAAGGGATGGCTACACCTTC. Protein product: CASSPGRDARDGYTF.

The chain couples TRBV15 to TRBJ1-4, with 7 bases aligning to TRBD1. The CDR3 extends over 14 amino acids. CDR1 and CDR2 (germline): LNHNV, YYDKDF (reference sequence). The ends lost 6 bases at V and 8 bases at J; junction bases unmatched: 9. The CDR3 nucleotides are TGTGCCACCAGTAATGCAGGACAGGCCGAAAAACTGTTTTTT. Encoded protein: CATSNAGQAEKLFF.

This clone is judged medium-sized. The same CDR3 arises from other DNA sequences in this sample as well. V usage is TRBV5-4 and J usage is TRBJ1-1; D remains unclear. Germline V gene lookup returns CDR1 SGHNT and CDR2 YYREEE (reference sequence). Between the trimmed V and J ends, which lost 2 bases and 1 base, there was a span of 6 bases. The CDR3 has 13 residues. The CDR3 sequence is CASSFSANTEAFF. The CDR3 DNA sequence: TGTGCCAGCAGCTTTTCAGCGAACACTGAAGCTTTCTTT. Full variable domain (rest looked up from reference TRBV5-4 and TRBJ1-1): ETGVTQSPTHLIKTRGQQVTLRCSSQSGHNTVSWYQQALGQGPQFIFQYYREEENGRGNFPPRFSGLQFPNYSSELNVNALELDDSALYLCASSFSANTEAFFGQGTRLTVV.

Only one count was recorded for this clone. This rearrangement joins TRBV28 to TRBJ1-2; 7 nucleotides align to TRBD1. Germline V gene sequence: CDR1 MDHEN, CDR2 SYDVKM. J gave up 6 bases and V 6 bases, and 7 bases lay outside the gene matches. The CDR3 has 13 residues. The CDR3: CASREQGINGYTF. Written as DNA, the CDR3 is TGTGCCAGCAGGGAACAGGGGATCAATGGCTACACCTTC.

V is TRBV4-1 and J is TRBJ2-7; 7 nucleotides agree with TRBD2. Trimming cost V 4 bases and J 0 bases; bases outside gene matches: 0. The V gene's germline CDR1 is MGHRA and CDR2 YSYEKL. This CDR3 region has 13 residues. The CDR3 sequence: CASSRTSSYEQYF. For the CDR3, the DNA is TGCGCCAGCAGCCGGACTAGCTCCTACGAGCAGTACTTC.

CDR3 protein: CASSSGLAGKGDTQYF. The CDR3 nucleotides are TGCGCCAGCAGCTCGGGACTAGCGGGGAAGGGAGATACGCAGTATTTT. The V and J genes are TRBV5-1 and TRBJ2-3; TRBD2 agrees at 13 bases. Germline trimming cut 3 bases from V and 5 bases from J; bases unmatched to any gene: 6. The CDR3 is 16 amino acids. Germline CDR1 SGHRS, CDR2 YFSETQ.

The rearrangement uses TRBV6-7 and TRBJ2-1, with D maybe TRBD1 (5 bases). TRBV6-7 is given ORF status, its function remaining uncertain. CDR3 length: 14 amino acids. Trimming left V 4 bases short and J 8 bases short, with 15 bases between. CDR3 in amino acids: CASSFSETEYEQFF. The CDR3 region has the DNA TGTGCCAGCAGTTTCTCCGAGACAGAGTATGAGCAGTTCTTC.

The gene calls are TRBV7-2 and TRBJ1-4; the D is unclear. Per germline, CDR1 SGHTA and CDR2 FQGNSA. The V end lost 1 base, the J end lost 3 bases, and 9 bases lay between the germline ends. This CDR3 contains 15 residues. The CDR3 DNA follows: TGTGCCAGCAGCTTAGGGGTGCAGCCTAATGAAAAACTGTTTTTT. Protein product: CASSLGVQPNEKLFF. The whole variable domain, remainder taken from reference TRBV7-2 and TRBJ1-4, is GAGVSQSPSNKVTEKGKDVELRCDPISGHTALYWYRQSLGQGLEFLIYFQGNSAPDKSGLPSDRFSAERTGGSVSTLTIQRTQQEDSAVYLCASSLGVQPNEKLFFGSGTQLSVL.

The chain couples TRBV3-1 (or the pseudogene TRBV3-2) to TRBJ2-1; D is unclear. Trimming stripped 7 bases from V and 0 bases from J, with 1 base between. The CDR3 runs to 11 residues. CDR1 is LGHDT and CDR2 is YNNKEL in the germline V gene (reference sequence). The CDR3 here is CASTSYNEQFF. DNA for the CDR3: TGTGCCAGCACCTCCTACAATGAGCAGTTCTTC.

V gene TRBV3-1 (or the pseudogene TRBV3-2) combines with J gene TRBJ2-6; D uncertain. The V end was cut by 1 base, the J end by 3 bases, with 7 bases between. The CDR3 is 15 amino acids. CDR1 and CDR2 (germline): LGHDT, YNNKEL (reference sequence). The CDR3 DNA follows: TGTGCCAGCAGCCAAGTGGGAAATGGGGCCAACGTCCTGACTTTC. Its translation: CASSQVGNGANVLTF.

This sequence joins TRBV28 and TRBJ1-1; D remains ambiguous. CDR3 length equals 15 residues. In germline, CDR1 is MDHEN, CDR2 SYDVKM. V lost 2 bases, J lost 1 base, and 11 bases lay in between. CDR3 in amino acids: CASSLSPGRNTEAFF. The DNA for the CDR3 is TGTGCCAGCAGTTTAAGTCCGGGGAGGAACACTGAAGCTTTCTTT.

CDR3 sequence (DNA): TGTGCCAGCAGTGAATCGGGGGGCACTGAAGCTTTCTTT. The encoded protein is CASSESGGTEAFF. The chain has TRBV6-1 and TRBJ1-1; a possible D gene is TRBD1 (5 bases). The germline V and J ends were trimmed by 2 bases and 4 bases, with 8 bases remaining between them. CDR1 is MNHNS and CDR2 is SASEGT in the germline V gene. The CDR3 is 13 residues long.

V gene TRBV9 combines with J gene TRBJ1-3; D remains ambiguous. Trimming removed 3 bases at V and 4 bases at J, with 17 bases between. This CDR3 comprises 16 residues. Germline assignment: CDR1 SGDLS and CDR2 YYNGEE. CDR3 amino acids: CASSARTGVPGNTIYF. CDR3 bases: TGTGCCAGCAGCGCTCGCACCGGGGTGCCGGGAAACACCATATATTTT.

This sequence joins TRBV7-8 and TRBJ1-3; 7 positions match TRBD1. The ends lost 5 bases at V and 2 bases at J; junction bases unmatched: 3. Germline assignment: CDR1 SGHVS and CDR2 FQNEAQ. The CDR3 is 14 residues long. CDR3 in amino acids: CASSLTGTGNTIYF. Here the CDR3 DNA reads TGTGCCAGCAGCCTGACAGGGACTGGAAACACCATATATTTT.

By sample fraction, this clone is medium-sized. The chain employs TRBV5-1 and TRBJ2-1; the match to TRBD2 covers 13 bases. V trimming: 2 bases; J trimming: 6 bases; junction bases outside the gene matches: 8. The CDR3 runs 17 residues. The V gene's germline CDR1 is SGHRS and CDR2 YFSETQ. The CDR3 sequence: CASSLGLAGASGNEQFF. DNA of the CDR3: TGCGCCAGCAGCTTAGGACTAGCGGGGGCTAGTGGCAATGAGCAGTTCTTC.

The rearrangement uses TRBV30 and TRBJ1-4, with D maybe TRBD1 (6 bases). V dropped 3 bases and J dropped 4 bases, with 15 bases sitting between them. The CDR3 consists of 15 residues. Per the germline V gene, CDR1 is GTSNPN and CDR2 is SVGIG (reference sequence). CDR3 sequence (DNA): TGTGCCTGGAGCCGAGGCCGGGACATTAATGAAAAACTGTTTTTT. Its translation is CAWSRGRDINEKLFF.

The chain uses TRBV7-7 and TRBJ2-2, with a weak D call TRBD2 (5 bases). The CDR3 totals 14 residues. Per the germline V gene, CDR1 is SSHAT and CDR2 is FNYEAQ (reference sequence). The V gene lost 5 bases and the J gene lost 2 bases, with 9 bases spanning the gap. CDR3 sequence: CASSIGINTGELFF. CDR3 sequence (DNA): TGTGCCAGCAGCATCGGGATTAACACCGGGGAGCTGTTTTTT.

J is TRBJ1-1 and V is TRBV29-1; no firm D call. This CDR3 has 13 residues. Germline CDR1 reads SQVTM; CDR2 reads ANQGSEA. V lost 3 bases, J lost 1 base, and 9 bases lay in between. The CDR3 loop reads CSVDPGGNTEAFF. The CDR3, as DNA: TGCAGCGTTGATCCGGGAGGGAACACTGAAGCTTTCTTT.

In its sample, this clone was seen once. The chain carries TRBV4-1 and TRBJ1-1; D gene ambiguous. This CDR3 comprises 17 residues. Per the germline V gene, CDR1 is MGHRA and CDR2 is YSYEKL. V gave up 6 bases and J gave up 4 bases, with 24 bases separating them. The CDR3 region is CASSQQDLVAFGTEAFF. The DNA of the CDR3 is TGCGCCAGCAGTCAACAAGATCTCGTGGCGTTCGGCACTGAAGCTTTCTTT.

A few counts support this clone. This rearrangement joins TRBV5-6 to TRBJ1-2; a possible D gene is TRBD1 (6 bases). Per the germline V gene, CDR1 is SGHDT and CDR2 is YYEEEE. The CDR3 is made up of 13 amino acids. Trimming took off 1 base at V and 7 bases at J, with 11 bases between the two ends. CDR3 nucleotides: TGTGCCAGCAGCTTGCGGGGGGCGCTTGGCTACACCTTC. As protein: CASSLRGALGYTF.

This chain uses TRBV3-1 (or the pseudogene TRBV3-2) with TRBJ2-4; maybe TRBD2 (5 bases). Germline assignment: CDR1 LGHDT and CDR2 YNNKEL (reference sequence). The V and J ends lost 0 bases and 7 bases respectively, with 10 bases between them. This CDR3 has 14 residues. The CDR3 here is CASSQEATGNIQYF. Here the CDR3 DNA reads TGTGCCAGCAGCCAAGAAGCCACGGGGAACATTCAGTACTTC.

The rearrangement joins TRBV7-7 to TRBJ2-2; TRBD1 agrees at 7 bases. Germline V gives CDR1 SSHAT, CDR2 FNYEAQ (reference sequence). The CDR3 is 15 amino acids. V lost 5 bases and J lost 5; bases outside the gene matches: 8. The CDR3 spells CASSVTGAGTGELFF. For the CDR3, the DNA is TGTGCCAGCAGCGTAACAGGGGCCGGGACCGGGGAGCTGTTTTTT.

V usage is TRBV7-9 and J usage is TRBJ2-7; 8 bases line up with TRBD1. CDR1 is SEHNR, CDR2 FQNEAQ, per germline (reference sequence). V shed 5 bases and J 4 bases; nucleotides not matched to a gene: 7. This CDR3 comprises 14 residues. The CDR3 is CASSTGTGWYEQYF. The CDR3 DNA sequence: TGTGCCAGCAGCACCGGGACAGGCTGGTACGAGCAGTACTTC.

The chain combines TRBV24-1 with TRBJ2-1; D is perhaps TRBD1 or TRBD2 (6 bases each). This CDR3 has 14 amino acids. CDR1 and CDR2 from the germline V gene are KGHDR and SFDVKD. Trimming removed 6 bases at V and 2 bases at J, with 10 bases between. In DNA, the CDR3 is TGTGCCACCAGTCCACGGGGGCCCTACAATGAGCAGTTCTTC. Its protein product is CATSPRGPYNEQFF.

This rearrangement joins TRBV20-1 to TRBJ1-3, with D hard to call. This CDR3 is built from 12 residues. Germline V gene lookup returns CDR1 DFQATT and CDR2 SNEGSKA (reference sequence). Between the trimmed V and J ends, which lost 3 bases and 4 bases, there was a span of 7 bases. The CDR3 DNA sequence: TGCAGTGCTAGTGGGCCCGGAAACACCATATATTTT. Protein product: CSASGPGNTIYF.